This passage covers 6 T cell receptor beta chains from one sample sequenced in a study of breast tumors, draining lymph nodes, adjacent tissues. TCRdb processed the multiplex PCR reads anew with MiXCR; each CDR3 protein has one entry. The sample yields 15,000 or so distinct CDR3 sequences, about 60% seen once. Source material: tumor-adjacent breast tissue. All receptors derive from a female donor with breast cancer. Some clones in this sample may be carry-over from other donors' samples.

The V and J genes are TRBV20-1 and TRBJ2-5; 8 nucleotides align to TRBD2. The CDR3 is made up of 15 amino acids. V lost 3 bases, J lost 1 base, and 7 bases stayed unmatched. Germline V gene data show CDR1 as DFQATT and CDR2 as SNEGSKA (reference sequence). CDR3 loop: CSASRDSGTQETQYF. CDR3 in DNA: TGCAGTGCTAGTCGAGATAGCGGGACCCAAGAGACCCAGTACTTC.

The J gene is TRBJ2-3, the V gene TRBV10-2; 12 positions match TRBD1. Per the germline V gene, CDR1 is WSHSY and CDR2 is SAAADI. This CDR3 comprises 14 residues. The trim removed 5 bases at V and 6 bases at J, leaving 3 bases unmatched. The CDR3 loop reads CASSPGTGGDTQYF. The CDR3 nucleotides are TGCGCCAGCAGTCCCGGGACAGGGGGCGATACGCAGTATTTT.

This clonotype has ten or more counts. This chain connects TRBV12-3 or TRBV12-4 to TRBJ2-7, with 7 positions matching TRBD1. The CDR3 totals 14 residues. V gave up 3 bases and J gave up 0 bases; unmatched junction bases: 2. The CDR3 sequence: CASSFGTASYEQYF. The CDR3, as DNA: TGTGCCAGCAGTTTCGGGACAGCCTCCTACGAGCAGTACTTC.

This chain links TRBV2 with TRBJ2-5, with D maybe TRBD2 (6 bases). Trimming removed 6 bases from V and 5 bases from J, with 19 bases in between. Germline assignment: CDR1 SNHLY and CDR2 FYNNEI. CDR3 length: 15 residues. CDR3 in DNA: TGTGCCAGCAGCTCTGGGGGGACCGTCAGCGAGACCCAGTACTTC. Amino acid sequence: CASSSGGTVSETQYF.

Here the CDR3 DNA reads TGTGCCAGCAGCGTAGCACTGTCATCTCAGGGCTACACCTTC. Amino acids: CASSVALSSQGYTF. The chain joins TRBV9 to TRBJ1-2; D is undetermined. The V end was cut by 0 bases, the J end by 8 bases, with 14 bases between. Looked up from germline, CDR1 is SGDLS and CDR2 is YYNGEE. This CDR3 is built from 14 residues. The variable domain in full, completed from reference TRBV9 and TRBJ1-2, reads DSGVTQTPKHLITATGQRVTLRCSPRSGDLSVYWYQQSLDQGLQFLIQYYNGEERAKGNILERFSAQQFPDLHSELNLSSLELGDSALYFCASSVALSSQGYTFGSGTRLTVV.

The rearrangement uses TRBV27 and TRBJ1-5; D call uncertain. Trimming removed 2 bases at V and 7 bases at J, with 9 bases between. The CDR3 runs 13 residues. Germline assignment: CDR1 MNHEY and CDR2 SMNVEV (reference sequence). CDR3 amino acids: CASSLRPYQPQHF. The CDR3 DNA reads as TGTGCCAGCAGTTTACGGCCTTACCAGCCCCAGCATTTT.